This TCR beta chain was recovered during a study of Graves' ophthalmopathy and Graves' hyperthyroidism. RNA transcripts provided the template for amplifying TCR beta CDR3 regions. The first-round RT-PCR employed HTBI primers together with the Qiagen OneStep RT-PCR kit. A multiplex PCR was then performed as the second round. One entry per CDR3 protein, called by TCRdb with MiXCR from the multiplex PCR reads. The data show 300,000 to 450,000 distinct CDR3 sequences, about a sixth seen once. Aged 18 to 65, hyperthyroidism patients had new diagnoses of under 2 months' duration. General study points: Blood samples also showed most expanded thyroid clonotypes exceeding 0.001 frequency. The model forecast ophthalmopathy progression, reaching about 70% sensitivity and around 73% specificity.

This clonotype was counted many times. Its antigen is unidentified. The CDR3 extends over 14 amino acids. The germline V and J ends were trimmed by 5 bases and 6 bases, with 14 bases remaining between them. Per germline, CDR1 MNHEY and CDR2 SMNVEV (reference sequence). This clonotype was sampled from an adult woman with stable Graves' hyperthyroidism. The chain is built from TRBV27 and TRBJ2-4; D is unclear. Sequencing input: peripheral blood. In DNA, the CDR3 is TGTGCCAGCAGTCAACTCCCCGTCGGAAACATTCAGTACTTC. Its translation is CASSQLPVGNIQYF.